This TCR beta chain was observed in a study of CD8 T cells in Susac syndrome. The RNA input was roughly 0.45 to 1 ug, and it was reverse transcribed with random hexamers. MiXCR, applied by TCRdb to the immunoSEQ multiplex PCR reads, yields one record per CDR3 protein. This table holds about 430,000 distinct CDR3 sequences, 85% found once. The CDR3 extends over 17 amino acids. Germline V gives CDR1 MNHNS, CDR2 SASEGT. With 6 bases removed from V and 4 bases from J, the gap between germline ends came to 24 bases. This clonotype was detected a few times. The authors sequenced TCR beta from blood CD8+ and CD4+ T cells. The multiple sclerosis control cohort comprised treatment-naive individuals presenting with stable or active relapsing-remitting disease.

Material for sequencing was CD8+ T cells from PBMCs. This TCR was recovered from a human donor with multiple sclerosis. The J gene is TRBJ2-5, the V gene TRBV6-1; a possible D gene is TRBD2 (6 bases). The CDR3, as DNA: TGTGCCAGCAGCTCCGTAGGAGGGCGCGGATCGAGAGAGACCCAGTACTTC. Protein: CASSSVGGRGSRETQYF.